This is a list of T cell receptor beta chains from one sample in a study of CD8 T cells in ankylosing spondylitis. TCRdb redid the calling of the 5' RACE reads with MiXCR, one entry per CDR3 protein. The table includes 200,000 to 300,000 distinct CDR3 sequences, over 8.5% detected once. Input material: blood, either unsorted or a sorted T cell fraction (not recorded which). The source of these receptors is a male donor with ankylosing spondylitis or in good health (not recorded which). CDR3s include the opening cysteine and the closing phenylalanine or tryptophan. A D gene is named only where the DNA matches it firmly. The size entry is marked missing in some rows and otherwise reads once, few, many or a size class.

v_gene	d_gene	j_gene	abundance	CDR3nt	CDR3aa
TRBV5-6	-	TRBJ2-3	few	TGTGCCAGCACTCGCAGAATAGCGGCTACAGGGGCAGATACGCAGTATTTT	CASTRRIAATGADTQYF
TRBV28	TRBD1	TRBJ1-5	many	TGTGCCAGCAGGTGGGACAGAAGCAATCAGCCCCAGCATTTT	CASRWDRSNQPQHF
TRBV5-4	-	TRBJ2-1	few	TGTGCCAGCAGCCACCAATCCGATCCCTACAATGAGCAGTTCTTC	CASSHQSDPYNEQFF
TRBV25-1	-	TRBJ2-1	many	TGTGCCAGCAGCGTGCAGCGCGACGCCCAATACAATGAGCAGTTCTTC	CASSVQRDAQYNEQFF
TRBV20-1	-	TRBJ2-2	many	TGCAGTGCCCGTCCACCCGCGGAGAACACCGGGGAGCTGTTTTTT	CSARPPAENTGELFF
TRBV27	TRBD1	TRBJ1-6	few	TGTGCCAGCAGTTTATCAGCAGACAGGGGCGGTTCCTCACCCCTCCACTTT	CASSLSADRGGSSPLHF
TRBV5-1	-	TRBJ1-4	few	TGCGCCAGCAGCCCCCATGGGGGGGGAGATGAAAAACTGTTTTTT	CASSPHGGGDEKLFF
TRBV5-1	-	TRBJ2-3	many	TGCGCCAGCAGCTTTGTAGTCGAAGCAGATACGCAGTATTTT	CASSFVVEADTQYF
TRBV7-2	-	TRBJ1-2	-	TGTGCCAGCAGCCCGATTTGGCCGGCCGGCCCTCCTGGCTACACCTTC	CASSPIWPAGPPGYTF
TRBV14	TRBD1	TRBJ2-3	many	TGTGCCAGCAGTCCAGGGGGCTGGGTCACAGATACGCAGTATTTT	CASSPGGWVTDTQYF
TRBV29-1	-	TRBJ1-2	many	TGCAGCTTGTGGGATTCCTGGGGTGGCTACACCTTC	CSLWDSWGGYTF
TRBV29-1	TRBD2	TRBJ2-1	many	TGCAGCGTTGACTTTAGCGGGGAACACAATGAGCAGTTCTTC	CSVDFSGEHNEQFF
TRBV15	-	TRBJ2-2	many	TGTGCCACCCTGGACCGGAACACCGGGGAGCTGTTTTTT	CATLDRNTGELFF
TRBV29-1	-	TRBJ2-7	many	TGCAGCGCGGCTGAGGGATGGTCCTACGAGCAGTACTTC	CSAAEGWSYEQYF
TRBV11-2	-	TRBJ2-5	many	TGTGCCAGCAGCGAAAACCTGGGCAGGGTGGCGACCCAGTACTTC	CASSENLGRVATQYF
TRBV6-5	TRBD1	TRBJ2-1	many	TGTGCCAGCAGTTGGACAGGGGTCTTGGAGTATGAGCAGTTCTTC	CASSWTGVLEYEQFF